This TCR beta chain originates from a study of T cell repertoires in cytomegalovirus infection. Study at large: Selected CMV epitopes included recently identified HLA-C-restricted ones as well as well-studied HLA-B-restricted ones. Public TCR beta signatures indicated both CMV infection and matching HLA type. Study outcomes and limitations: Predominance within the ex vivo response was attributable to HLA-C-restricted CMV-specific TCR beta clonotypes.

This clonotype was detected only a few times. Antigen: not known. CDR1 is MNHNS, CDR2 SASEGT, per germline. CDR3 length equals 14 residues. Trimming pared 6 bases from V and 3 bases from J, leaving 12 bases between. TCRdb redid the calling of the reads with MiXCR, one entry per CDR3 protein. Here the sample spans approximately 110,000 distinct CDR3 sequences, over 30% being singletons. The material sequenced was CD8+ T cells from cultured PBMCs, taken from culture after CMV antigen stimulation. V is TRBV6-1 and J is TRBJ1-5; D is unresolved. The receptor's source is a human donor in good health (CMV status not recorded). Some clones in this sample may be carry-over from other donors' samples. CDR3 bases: TGTGCCAGCAGCCTAATCGGGGTCAATCAGCCCCAGCATTTT. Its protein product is CASSLIGVNQPQHF.